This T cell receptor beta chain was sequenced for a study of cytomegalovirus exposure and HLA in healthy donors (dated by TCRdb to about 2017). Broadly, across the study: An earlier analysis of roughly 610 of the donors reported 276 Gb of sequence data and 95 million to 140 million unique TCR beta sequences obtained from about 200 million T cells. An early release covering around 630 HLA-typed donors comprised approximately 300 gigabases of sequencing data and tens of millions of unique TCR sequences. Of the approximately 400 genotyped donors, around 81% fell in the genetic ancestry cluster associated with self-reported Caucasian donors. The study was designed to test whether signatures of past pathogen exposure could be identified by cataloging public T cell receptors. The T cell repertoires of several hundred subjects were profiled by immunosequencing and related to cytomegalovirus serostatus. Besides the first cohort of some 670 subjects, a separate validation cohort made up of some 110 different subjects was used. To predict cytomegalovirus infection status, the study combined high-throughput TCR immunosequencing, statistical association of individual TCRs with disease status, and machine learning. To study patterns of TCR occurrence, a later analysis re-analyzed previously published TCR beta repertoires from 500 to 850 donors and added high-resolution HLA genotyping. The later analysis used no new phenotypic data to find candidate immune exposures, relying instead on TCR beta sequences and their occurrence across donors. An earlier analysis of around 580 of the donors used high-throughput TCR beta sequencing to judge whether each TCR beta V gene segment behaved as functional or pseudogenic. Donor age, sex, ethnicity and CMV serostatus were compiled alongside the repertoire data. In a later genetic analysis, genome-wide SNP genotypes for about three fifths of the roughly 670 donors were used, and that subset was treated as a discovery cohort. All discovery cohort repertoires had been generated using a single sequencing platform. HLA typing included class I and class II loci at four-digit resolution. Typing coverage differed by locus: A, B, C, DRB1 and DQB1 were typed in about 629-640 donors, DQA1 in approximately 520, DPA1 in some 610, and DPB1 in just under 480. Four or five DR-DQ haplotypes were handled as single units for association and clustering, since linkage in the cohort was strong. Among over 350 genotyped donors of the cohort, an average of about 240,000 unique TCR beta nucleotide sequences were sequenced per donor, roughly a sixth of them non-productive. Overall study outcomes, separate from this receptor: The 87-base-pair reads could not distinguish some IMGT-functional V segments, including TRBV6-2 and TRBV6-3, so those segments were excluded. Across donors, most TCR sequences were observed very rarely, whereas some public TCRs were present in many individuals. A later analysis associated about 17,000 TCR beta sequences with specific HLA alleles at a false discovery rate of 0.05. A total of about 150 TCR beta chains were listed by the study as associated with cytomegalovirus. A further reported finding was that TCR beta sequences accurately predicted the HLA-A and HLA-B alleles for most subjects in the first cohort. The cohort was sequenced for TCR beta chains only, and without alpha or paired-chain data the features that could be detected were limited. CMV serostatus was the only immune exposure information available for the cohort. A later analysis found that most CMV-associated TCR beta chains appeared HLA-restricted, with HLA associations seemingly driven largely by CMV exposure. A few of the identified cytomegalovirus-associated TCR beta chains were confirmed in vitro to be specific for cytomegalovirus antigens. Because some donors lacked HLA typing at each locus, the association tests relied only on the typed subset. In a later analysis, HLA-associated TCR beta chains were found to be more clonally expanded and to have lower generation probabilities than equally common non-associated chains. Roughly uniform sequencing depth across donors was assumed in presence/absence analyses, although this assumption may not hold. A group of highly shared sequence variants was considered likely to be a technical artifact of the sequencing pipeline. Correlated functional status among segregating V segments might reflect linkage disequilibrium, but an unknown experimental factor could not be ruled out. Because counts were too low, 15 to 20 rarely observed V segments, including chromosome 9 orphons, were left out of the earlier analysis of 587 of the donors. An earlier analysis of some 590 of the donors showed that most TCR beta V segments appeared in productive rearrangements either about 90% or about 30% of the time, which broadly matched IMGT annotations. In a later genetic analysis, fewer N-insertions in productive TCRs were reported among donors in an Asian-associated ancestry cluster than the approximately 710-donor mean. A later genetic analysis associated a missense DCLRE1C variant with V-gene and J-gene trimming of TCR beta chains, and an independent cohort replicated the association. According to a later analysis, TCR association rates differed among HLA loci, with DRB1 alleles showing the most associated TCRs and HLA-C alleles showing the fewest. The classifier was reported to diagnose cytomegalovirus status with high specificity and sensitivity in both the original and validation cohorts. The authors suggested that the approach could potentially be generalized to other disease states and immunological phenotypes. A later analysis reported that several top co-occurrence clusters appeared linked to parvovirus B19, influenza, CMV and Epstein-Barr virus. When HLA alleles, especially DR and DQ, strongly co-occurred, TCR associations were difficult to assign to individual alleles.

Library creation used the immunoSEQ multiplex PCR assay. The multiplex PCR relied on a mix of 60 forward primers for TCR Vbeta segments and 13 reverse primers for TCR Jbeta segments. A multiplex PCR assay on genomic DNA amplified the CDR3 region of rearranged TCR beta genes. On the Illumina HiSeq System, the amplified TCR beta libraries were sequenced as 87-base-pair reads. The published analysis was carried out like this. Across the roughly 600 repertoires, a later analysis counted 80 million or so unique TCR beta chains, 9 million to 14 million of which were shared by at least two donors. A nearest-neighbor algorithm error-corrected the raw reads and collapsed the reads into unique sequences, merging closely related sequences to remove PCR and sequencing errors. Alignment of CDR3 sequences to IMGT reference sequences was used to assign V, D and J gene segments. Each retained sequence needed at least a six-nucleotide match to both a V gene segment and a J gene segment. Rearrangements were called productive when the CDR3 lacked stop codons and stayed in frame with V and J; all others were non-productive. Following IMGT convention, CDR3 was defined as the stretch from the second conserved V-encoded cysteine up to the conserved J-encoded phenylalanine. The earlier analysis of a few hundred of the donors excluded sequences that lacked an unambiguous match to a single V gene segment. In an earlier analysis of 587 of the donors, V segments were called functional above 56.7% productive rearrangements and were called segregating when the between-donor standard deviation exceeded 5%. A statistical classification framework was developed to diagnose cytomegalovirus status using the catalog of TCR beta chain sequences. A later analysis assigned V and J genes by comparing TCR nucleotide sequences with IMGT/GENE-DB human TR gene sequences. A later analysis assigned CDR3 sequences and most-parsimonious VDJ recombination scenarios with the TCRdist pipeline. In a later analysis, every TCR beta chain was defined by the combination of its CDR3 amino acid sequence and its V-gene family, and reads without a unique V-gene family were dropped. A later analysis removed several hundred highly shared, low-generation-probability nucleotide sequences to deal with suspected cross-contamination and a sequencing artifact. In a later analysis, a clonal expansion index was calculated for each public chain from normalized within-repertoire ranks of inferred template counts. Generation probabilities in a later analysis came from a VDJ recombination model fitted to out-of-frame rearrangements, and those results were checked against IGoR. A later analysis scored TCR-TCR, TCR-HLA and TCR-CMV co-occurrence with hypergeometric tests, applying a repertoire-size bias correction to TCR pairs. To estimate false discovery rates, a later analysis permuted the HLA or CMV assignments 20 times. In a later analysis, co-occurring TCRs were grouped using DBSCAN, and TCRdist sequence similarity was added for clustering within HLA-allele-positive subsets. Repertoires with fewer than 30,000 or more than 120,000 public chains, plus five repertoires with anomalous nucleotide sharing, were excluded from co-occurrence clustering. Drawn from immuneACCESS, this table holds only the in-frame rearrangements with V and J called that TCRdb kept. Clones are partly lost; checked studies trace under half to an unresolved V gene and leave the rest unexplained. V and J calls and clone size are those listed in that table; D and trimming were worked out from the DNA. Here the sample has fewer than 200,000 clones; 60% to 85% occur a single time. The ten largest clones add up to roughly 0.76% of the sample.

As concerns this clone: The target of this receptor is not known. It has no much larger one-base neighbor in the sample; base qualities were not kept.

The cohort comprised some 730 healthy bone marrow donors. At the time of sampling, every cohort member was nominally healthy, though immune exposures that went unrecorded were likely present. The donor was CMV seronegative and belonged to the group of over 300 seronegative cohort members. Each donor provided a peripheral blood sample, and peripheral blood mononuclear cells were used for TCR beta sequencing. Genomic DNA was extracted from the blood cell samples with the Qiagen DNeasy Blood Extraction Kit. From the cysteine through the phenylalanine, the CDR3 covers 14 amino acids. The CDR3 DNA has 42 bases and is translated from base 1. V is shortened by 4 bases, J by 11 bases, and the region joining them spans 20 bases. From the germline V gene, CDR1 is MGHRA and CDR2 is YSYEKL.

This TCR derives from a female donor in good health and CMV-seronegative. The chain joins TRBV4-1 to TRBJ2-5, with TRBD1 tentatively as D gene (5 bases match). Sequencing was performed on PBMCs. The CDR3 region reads CASSRGPSMTEQYF. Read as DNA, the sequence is TGCGCCAGCAGCCGCGGCCCCTCGATGACAGAGCAGTACTTC.